These 8 T cell receptor beta chains share one sample of origin, sequenced in a study of immune evolution from preneoplasia to lung adenocarcinoma. Generated by immunoSEQ multiplex PCR, the TCRdb table keeps only in-frame clones and is missing some. The table lists over 1,500 clones, 70% to 80% of them singletons, with roughly 16% in the top ten. Sequenced sample: FFPE atypical adenomatous hyperplasia tissue from the lung. The subset is: atypical adenomatous hyperplasia (AAH), lung preneoplasia. The receptors originated from a person between 65 and 79 years old with lung adenocarcinoma.

The genes are TRBV9 and TRBJ1-5, with 12 bases fitting TRBD1. The CDR3 is made up of 16 amino acids. V trimming: 2 bases; J trimming: 5 bases; junction bases outside the gene matches: 5. Germline CDR1 SGDLS, CDR2 YYNGEE. The DNA of the CDR3 is TGTGCCAGCAGCGTCGGGGGACAGGGGGCCGATCAGCCCCAGCATTTT. It translates to CASSVGGQGADQPQHF.

The chain employs TRBV6-5 and TRBJ2-2, with 10 nucleotides matching TRBD1. Germline V gives CDR1 MNHEY, CDR2 SVGAGI. The CDR3 runs 15 residues. Trimming took 1 base from V and 9 from J; bases not matched to a gene: 5. The CDR3 protein is CASSYWTGGSRELFF. CDR3 bases: TGTGCCAGCAGTTACTGGACAGGGGGTTCCCGGGAGCTGTTTTTT.

The genes are TRBV6-4 and TRBJ2-3; 7 bases are a match to TRBD2. CDR3 length equals 14 residues. V trimming: 4 bases; J trimming: 0 bases; junction bases outside the gene matches: 1. CDR1 MRHNA and CDR2 SNTAGT come from the germline V gene. The DNA of the CDR3 is TGTGCCAGCAGTGCTAGCGGTAGCACAGATACGCAGTATTTT. Its translation: CASSASGSTDTQYF.

This chain links TRBV2 with TRBJ1-2; a possible D gene is TRBD1 (5 bases). The CDR3 contains 14 residues. Germline loops: CDR1 SNHLY, CDR2 FYNNEI. The V and J ends lost 0 bases and 4 bases respectively, with 9 bases between them. The CDR3 here is CASSEARGTYGYTF. The CDR3 coding sequence is TGTGCCAGCAGTGAAGCGCGGGGCACCTATGGCTACACCTTC. Full variable domain (outside the CDR3, taken from reference TRBV2 and TRBJ1-2): EPEVTQTPSHQVTQMGQEVILRCVPISNHLYFYWYRQILGQKVEFLVSFYNNEISEKSEIFDDQFSVERPDGSNFTLKIRSTKLEDSAMYFCASSEARGTYGYTFGSGTRLTVV.

The rearrangement uses TRBV4-1 and TRBJ2-7, with D hard to call. Trimming cost V 1 base and J 3 bases, with 10 bases left between them. CDR1 and CDR2 from the germline V gene are MGHRA and YSYEKL. The length of the CDR3 is 14 residues. The CDR3 loop is CASSQVVSNYEQYF. The CDR3 bases are TGCGCCAGCAGCCAAGTCGTCTCCAACTACGAGCAGTACTTC.

The genes are TRBV10-1 and TRBJ2-3; D remains unclear. The CDR3 extends over 12 amino acids. The germline V gene encodes CDR1 WNHNN and CDR2 SYGVQD (reference sequence). V dropped 6 bases and J dropped 6 bases, with 10 bases sitting between them. CDR3 sequence (DNA): TGCGCCAGCAGGGGCTCATCGGATACGCAGTATTTT. Translation: CASRGSSDTQYF.

This chain uses TRBV7-3 with TRBJ2-3; 12 bases line up with TRBD2. Per germline, CDR1 SGHTA and CDR2 FQGTGA. The CDR3 consists of 14 residues. Unmatched junction bases numbered 2, after V lost 5 bases and J lost 5 bases. DNA of the CDR3: TGTGCCAGCAGCACGACTAGCGGGAGAGATACGCAGTATTTT. This encodes CASSTTSGRDTQYF.

This clone occurred once. The chain employs TRBV19 and TRBJ2-5; TRBD1 matches at 11 bases. This CDR3 spans 15 amino acids. V shed 7 bases and J 5 bases; nucleotides not matched to a gene: 9. Germline CDR1 and CDR2: LNHDA and SQIVND (reference sequence). The CDR3 spells CASKDVDRGRETQYF. CDR3 nucleotides: TGTGCCAGTAAGGATGTGGACAGGGGGCGGGAGACCCAGTACTTC.